These 19 T cell receptor beta chains were all obtained from the same sample, sequenced in a study of monozygotic twins with inflammatory bowel disease. TCRdb processed the 5' RACE reads again and assigns one entry to each CDR3 protein, with no DNA. Recorded for this sample: roughly 140,000 distinct CDR3 sequences. The sequenced sample consisted of blood. These receptors all come from a human donor with ulcerative colitis or Crohn's disease, or a healthy co-twin of an affected twin (not recorded which).

The genes are TRBV20-1 and TRBJ1-1; TCRdb's D call of TRBD1 is untestable without DNA. The CDR3 length is 14 residues. CDR1 is DFQATT, CDR2 SNEGSKA, per germline (reference sequence). The CDR3 loop reads CSARGQGTVTEAFF.

This chain links TRBV18 with TRBJ2-7; TCRdb's D call of TRBD1 is untestable without DNA. Germline V lookup: CDR1 KGHSH, CDR2 LQKENI. The CDR3 consists of 15 residues. CDR3 in amino acids: CASSPDVGTQREQYF.

Here the CDR3 reads CATSDTVSRVSNQPQHF. The chain combines TRBV5-1 with TRBJ1-5. The CDR3 spans 17 residues. Germline V gene sequence: CDR1 SGHRS, CDR2 YFSETQ.

This rearrangement joins TRBV5-1 to TRBJ2-7. Germline V gene sequence: CDR1 SGHRS, CDR2 YFSETQ. CDR3 length: 14 amino acids. CDR3 region: CASSWGTSSYEQYF.

The rearrangement uses TRBV6-5 and TRBJ2-3. The CDR3 extends over 13 amino acids. The germline gives CDR1 MNHEY, CDR2 SVGAGI. CDR3 loop: CASSYEDGTTQYF.

The J gene is TRBJ2-3, the V gene TRBV6-2 or TRBV6-3. Germline CDR1 reads MNHEY; CDR2 reads SVGEGT. The CDR3 runs to 16 residues. This CDR3 is CASSYSTSGSTDTQYF.

CDR3 residues: CARRVNRRFYEQYF. The chain couples TRBV6-1 to TRBJ2-7; with no DNA, the TCRdb D assignment of TRBD2 cannot be verified. CDR1 MNHNS and CDR2 SASEGT come from the germline V gene. The CDR3 spans 14 residues.

The chain carries TRBV4-3 and TRBJ2-1; the D call of TRBD1 rests on TCRdb alone, since no DNA is present to check it. CDR1 is LGHNA and CDR2 is YSLEER in the germline V gene. CDR3 size: 17 residues. This chain's CDR3 is CASSQELRGAFYNEQFF.

V is TRBV20-1 and J is TRBJ1-1; with no DNA, the TCRdb D assignment of TRBD1 cannot be verified. The germline gives CDR1 DFQATT, CDR2 SNEGSKA (reference sequence). CDR3 length: 17 residues. CDR3 region: CSARSLRPGSLGTEAFF.

The rearrangement links TRBV7-2 to TRBJ2-5; the D gene TCRdb calls, TRBD1, cannot be checked with no DNA. The V gene's germline CDR1 is SGHTA and CDR2 FQGNSA. The CDR3 length is 14 residues. CDR3 in amino acids: CASSMDRSQETQYF.

V gene TRBV20-1 combines with J gene TRBJ1-2; no DNA is available, so the TRBD1 call from TCRdb remains unchecked. The CDR3 consists of 11 residues. Germline V gene data show CDR1 as DFQATT and CDR2 as SNEGSKA (reference sequence). The CDR3 protein is CSASPGSGYTF.

V and J are TRBV20-1 and TRBJ2-2; TCRdb selects TRBD1, and the lack of DNA leaves this call unchecked. Germline values: CDR1 DFQATT, CDR2 SNEGSKA (reference sequence). The CDR3 runs 15 residues. The CDR3 region is CSAAWGQGDTGELFF.

CDR3 protein: CASSLAGTVNQPQHF. The chain recombines TRBV5-1 with TRBJ1-5; there is no DNA to check the TCRdb D call of TRBD1. This CDR3 has 15 amino acids. The germline CDR1 and CDR2 sequences are SGHRS and YFSETQ.

The chain recombines TRBV7-2 with TRBJ1-1. This CDR3 spans 12 amino acids. The germline V gene has CDR1 SGHTA and CDR2 FQGNSA. The CDR3 loop reads CASSLTVTEAFF.

This chain connects TRBV27 to TRBJ2-7; TCRdb's D call, TRBD1, is unchecked because there is no DNA. The CDR3 runs to 16 residues. Per germline, CDR1 MNHEY and CDR2 SMNVEV (reference sequence). The CDR3 here is CASSWLGQTISYEQYF.

The J gene is TRBJ1-4, the V gene TRBV18; TCRdb selects TRBD1, and the lack of DNA leaves this call unchecked. The germline gives CDR1 KGHSH, CDR2 LQKENI. The CDR3 loop spans 16 amino acids. The CDR3 protein is CASSPIQGPTNEKLFF. The full variable domain, in which reference TRBV18 and TRBJ1-4 provide the parts outside the CDR3, is NAGVMQNPRHLVRRRGQEARLRCSPMKGHSHVYWYRQLPEEGLKFMVYLQKENIIDESGMPKERFSAEFPKEGPSILRIQQVVRGDSAAYFCASSPIQGPTNEKLFFGSGTQLSVL.

This chain joins TRBV24-1 and TRBJ2-5; TCRdb outputs TRBD2, but without DNA this stays unchecked. Germline V gene data show CDR1 as KGHDR and CDR2 as SFDVKD. The CDR3 totals 21 residues. The CDR3 loop is CATSDFRRSLLAGGQRETQYF.

This rearrangement joins TRBV7-2 to TRBJ1-2; as DNA is missing, the TRBD1 call by TCRdb cannot be tested. The CDR3 length is 12 residues. The V gene's germline CDR1 is SGHTA and CDR2 FQGNSA. CDR3: CASSPRGRGYTF.

The chain combines TRBV7-2 with TRBJ1-6. CDR1 and CDR2 from the germline V gene are SGHTA and FQGNSA. This CDR3 is 16 amino acids long. CDR3: CASSSRQLADNSPLHF. The entire variable domain, with the rest obtained from reference TRBV7-2 and TRBJ1-6, is as follows: GAGVSQSPSNKVTEKGKDVELRCDPISGHTALYWYRQSLGQGLEFLIYFQGNSAPDKSGLPSDRFSAERTGGSVSTLTIQRTQQEDSAVYLCASSSRQLADNSPLHFGNGTRLTVT.